The 26 T cell receptor beta chains listed next were all sequenced from one sample in a study of control samples from healthy donors and cancer patients. Sequencing used immunoSEQ multiplex PCR; TCRdb keeps in-frame clones, though not all of them. In the table there are more than 80,000 clones, 85% to 95% of which are singletons. Specimen: blood. The receptors were gathered from a man between 18 and 29 years old in good health.

CDR3 sequence: CASSLIDGGELFF. The CDR3 coding sequence is TGTGCCAGCAGCTTAATCGATGGTGGGGAGCTGTTTTTT. The V gene is TRBV7-3, the J gene TRBJ2-2; D not certain. Deletions cut 1 base from V and 8 bases from J, with 8 bases between. Germline CDR1 reads SGHTA; CDR2 reads FQGTGA. The CDR3 totals 13 residues.

The count of this clone is one. The chain couples TRBV6-1 to TRBJ1-1; D is uncertain. V dropped 2 bases and J dropped 0 bases, with 10 bases sitting between them. CDR3 length: 15 amino acids. Germline V CDR1 and CDR2: MNHNS, SASEGT. This CDR3 is CASSETEVLNTEAFF. As DNA, the CDR3 is TGTGCCAGCAGTGAAACTGAAGTACTGAACACTGAAGCTTTCTTT.

This rearrangement joins TRBV5-4 to TRBJ1-2; D not certain. The CDR3 has 13 residues. Looked up from germline, CDR1 is SGHNT and CDR2 is YYREEE (reference sequence). Trimming cost V 0 bases and J 13 bases, with 16 bases left between them. CDR3 region: CASSLDGWAGSTF. The CDR3 DNA is TGTGCCAGCAGCTTGGATGGTTGGGCAGGATCCACCTTC.

V usage is TRBV2 and J usage is TRBJ2-7; D gene ambiguous. The CDR3 is 13 residues long. V was cut by 8 bases and J by 5 bases, with 16 bases left in between. CDR1 SNHLY and CDR2 FYNNEI come from the germline V gene. This CDR3 reads CASSYRARDEQYF. The DNA for the CDR3 is TGTGCCAGCTCCTACCGTGCCCGCGACGAGCAGTACTTC.

As DNA, the CDR3 is TGTGCCAGCAGCTCCCCAACCGGGGAGGCTTTCTTT. Protein product: CASSSPTGEAFF. This chain uses TRBV7-9 with TRBJ1-1; D is unresolved. Germline V gene sequence: CDR1 SEHNR, CDR2 FQNEAQ (reference sequence). The V end lost 4 bases, the J end lost 11 bases, and 14 bases lay between the germline ends. The CDR3 sequence is 12 residues long.

This chain uses TRBV19 with TRBJ2-7; 9 bases fit TRBD2. J gave up 2 bases and V 9 bases, and 8 bases lay outside the gene matches. Germline CDR1 reads LNHDA; CDR2 reads SQIVND (reference sequence). The CDR3 spans 14 residues. Here the CDR3 reads CASETTSGTYEQYF. The CDR3 nucleotides read TGTGCCAGCGAGACGACTAGCGGCACCTACGAGCAGTACTTC. The whole variable domain, remainder taken from reference TRBV19 and TRBJ2-7, is DGGITQSPKYLFRKEGQNVTLSCEQNLNHDAMYWYRQDPGQGLRLIYYSQIVNDFQKGDIAEGYSVSREKKESFPLTVTSAQKNPTAFYLCASETTSGTYEQYFGPGTRLTVT.

This chain connects TRBV19 to TRBJ1-2, with D possibly TRBD1 on 5 matching bases. Germline loops: CDR1 LNHDA, CDR2 SQIVND (reference sequence). The CDR3 extends over 15 amino acids. The germline V and J ends were trimmed by 7 bases and 6 bases, with 21 bases remaining between them. CDR3 residues: CASTITSLGLDGYTF. The CDR3 DNA reads TGTGCCAGTACCATCACCTCACTGGGGCTGGATGGCTACACCTTC.

The chain joins TRBV19 to TRBJ1-1, with D hard to call. Germline V gene lookup returns CDR1 LNHDA and CDR2 SQIVND (reference sequence). There are 15 residues in the CDR3. V was clipped by 3 bases and J by 0 bases, with 11 bases between them. The CDR3 region is CASSIRATMNTEAFF. As DNA, the CDR3 is TGTGCCAGTAGTATTCGAGCTACAATGAACACTGAAGCTTTCTTT.

The V gene is TRBV6-5, the J gene TRBJ2-2; a weak D match, TRBD2 (5 bases). Germline-derived CDR1 and CDR2 are MNHEY and SVGAGI. There are 14 residues in the CDR3. Trimming left V 3 bases short and J 7 bases short, with 12 bases between. As DNA, the CDR3 is TGTGCCAGCAGTTATTTCCCCGGAGGCGGGGAGCTGTTTTTT. This gives the protein CASSYFPGGGELFF.

The chain is built from TRBV7-2 and TRBJ1-4; 9 nucleotides line up with TRBD1. V lost 5 bases and J lost 13; bases outside the gene matches: 11. This CDR3 comprises 14 residues. Looked up from germline, CDR1 is SGHTA and CDR2 is FQGNSA. Here the CDR3 reads CASSQNGQGSALFF. CDR3 bases: TGTGCCAGCAGCCAAAATGGACAGGGGAGTGCACTGTTTTTT.

This clone has a handful of counts. The chain combines TRBV5-1 with TRBJ2-1; D is possibly TRBD2 (7 bases). The CDR3 has 15 residues. Germline V CDR1 and CDR2: SGHRS, YFSETQ. V was cut by 2 bases and J by 2 bases, with 11 bases left in between. The CDR3 here is CASSFAGATYNEQFF. CDR3 nucleotide sequence: TGCGCCAGCAGCTTCGCGGGGGCCACCTACAATGAGCAGTTCTTC.

This clone has only one observation. The chain links TRBV5-8 to TRBJ2-1; D possibly corresponds to TRBD2 (6 bases). V lost 0 bases, J lost 7 bases, and 11 bases lay in between. Germline CDR1 SGHTS, CDR2 YDEGEE. The CDR3 totals 14 residues. CDR3 residues: CASSLGGEWNEQFF. The CDR3 bases are TGTGCCAGCAGCTTGGGCGGGGAGTGGAATGAGCAGTTCTTC.

The chain uses TRBV6-5 and TRBJ1-5; 7 nucleotides line up with TRBD1. Trimming took 3 bases from V and 5 from J; bases not matched to a gene: 1. Germline V gene data show CDR1 as MNHEY and CDR2 as SVGAGI. The CDR3 contains 13 residues. This CDR3 reads CASSYTGDQPQHF. The DNA of the CDR3 is TGTGCCAGCAGTTATACAGGGGATCAGCCCCAGCATTTT.

The chain recombines TRBV4-1 with TRBJ1-3; 10 bases align to TRBD1. Germline CDR1 is MGHRA and CDR2 is YSYEKL. Trimming removed 0 bases from V and 3 bases from J; junction bases left unmatched: 2. The CDR3 totals 16 residues. The CDR3 nucleotides read TGCGCCAGCAGCCAAGATAGGGACAGGGGTGGAAACACCATATATTTT. It translates to CASSQDRDRGGNTIYF.

The CDR3 DNA sequence: TGTGCCAGCAGTTCCCCGGCAGATTGGGACACTGAAGCTTTCTTT. Translating it yields CASSSPADWDTEAFF. The chain combines TRBV7-9 with TRBJ1-1; no clear D. Germline CDR1 SEHNR, CDR2 FQNEAQ (reference sequence). The CDR3 has 15 amino acids. V was trimmed by 6 bases and J by 3 bases, leaving 17 bases between them.

The genes are TRBV27 and TRBJ1-3; 7 bases line up with TRBD1. Germline loops: CDR1 MNHEY, CDR2 SMNVEV (reference sequence). J was trimmed by 0 bases and V by 8 bases; bases with no gene match: 7. There are 15 residues in the CDR3. CDR3 nucleotide sequence: TGTGCCAGCTCCTACAGGGGAGTCTCTGGAAACACCATATATTTT. Protein product: CASSYRGVSGNTIYF.

This clone qualifies as medium-sized (0.01 to 0.1%). V and J are TRBV5-5 and TRBJ1-5; D not certain. The V gene's germline CDR1 is SGHKS and CDR2 YYEKEE (reference sequence). V was trimmed by 4 bases and J by 3 bases, leaving 8 bases between them. CDR3 size: 13 residues. The chain's CDR3 is CASSKGYNQPQHF. In DNA, the CDR3 is TGTGCCAGCAGCAAAGGTTACAATCAGCCCCAGCATTTT.

This clone was found a few times. J is TRBJ2-7 and V is TRBV10-3; D perhaps matches TRBD1 (6 bases). The V gene lost 8 bases and the J gene lost 2 bases, with 10 bases spanning the gap. The CDR3 consists of 12 residues. The V gene's germline CDR1 is ENHRY and CDR2 SYGVKD. For the CDR3, the DNA is TGTGCCATCGCCGGGACAACCTACGAGCAGTACTTC. It encodes CAIAGTTYEQYF.

The rearrangement uses TRBV13 and TRBJ1-6, with a weak D call TRBD1 (6 bases). This CDR3 spans 15 amino acids. Germline V gene data show CDR1 as PRHDT and CDR2 as FYEKMQ (reference sequence). V was cut by 4 bases and J by 7 bases, with 14 bases left in between. CDR3: CASSSRTAQNSPLHF. The CDR3 nucleotides are TGTGCCAGCAGCTCGCGGACAGCCCAAAATTCACCCCTCCACTTT. Filled out from reference TRBV13 and TRBJ1-6, the complete variable domain reads AAGVIQSPRHLIKEKRETATLKCYPIPRHDTVYWYQQGPGQDPQFLISFYEKMQSDKGSIPDRFSAQQFSDYHSELNMSSLELGDSALYFCASSSRTAQNSPLHFGNGTRLTVT.

This clone was observed many times. The chain joins TRBV7-9 to TRBJ2-5; 9 bases agree with TRBD1. The V gene end was trimmed by 5 bases and the J gene end by 4 bases; junction bases not matched to a gene: 2. CDR1 and CDR2 (germline): SEHNR, FQNEAQ (reference sequence). The CDR3 is 13 amino acids. The chain's CDR3 is CASSDRGGETQYF. The CDR3, as DNA: TGTGCCAGCAGCGACAGGGGGGGAGAGACCCAGTACTTC.

This chain uses TRBV5-6 with TRBJ2-5, with TRBD1 identical over 8 bases. J lost 5 bases, V lost 0 bases, and 6 bases had no gene match. This CDR3 comprises 15 residues. Germline CDR1 reads SGHDT; CDR2 reads YYEEEE. CDR3 DNA: TGTGCCAGCAGCTTGGTCGCAGGGGGCCGCGAGACCCAGTACTTC. It specifies CASSLVAGGRETQYF. Combining the CDR3 with reference TRBV5-6 and TRBJ2-5 gives the whole variable domain DAGVTQSPTHLIKTRGQQVTLRCSPKSGHDTVSWYQQALGQGPQFIFQYYEEEERQRGNFPDRFSGHQFPNYSSELNVNALLLGDSALYLCASSLVAGGRETQYFGPGTRLLVL.

This CDR3 is CASSLRGQGLVFF. The CDR3 region has the DNA TGTGCCAGCAGTTTAAGGGGCCAAGGTTTGGTTTTCTTT. The chain joins TRBV12-3 or TRBV12-4 to TRBJ1-1; maybe TRBD1 (5 bases). The CDR3 sequence is 13 residues long. Between the trimmed V and J ends, which lost 2 bases and 13 bases, there was a span of 17 bases.

This chain joins TRBV10-1 and TRBJ2-7; D unresolved. Germline V CDR1 and CDR2: WNHNN, SYGVQD (reference sequence). Trimming shortened V by 6 bases and J by 3 bases, and 9 bases separated the two germline ends. This CDR3 is 12 amino acids long. The CDR3 DNA follows: TGCGCCAGCAGCCTCGACGGCTACGAGCAGTACTTC. As protein: CASSLDGYEQYF.

This rearrangement joins TRBV6-5 to TRBJ1-1; D call uncertain. There are 14 residues in the CDR3. Germline V CDR1 and CDR2: MNHEY, SVGAGI. V lost 0 bases, J lost 4 bases, and 9 bases lay in between. CDR3 DNA sequence: TGTGCCAGCAGTTACTCGGATCCGGGCACTGAAGCTTTCTTT. This encodes CASSYSDPGTEAFF.

Turning to this clone: The sample contains more than one DNA sequence encoding this CDR3. V and J are TRBV11-2 and TRBJ2-2; D unclear. In germline, CDR1 is SGHAT, CDR2 FQNNGV. V lost 3 bases, J lost 6 bases, and 2 bases lay in between. The CDR3 is 11 amino acids. The CDR3 DNA is TGTGCCAGCAGCTTTGCCGGGGAGCTGTTTTTT. It encodes CASSFAGELFF.

The chain joins TRBV29-1 to TRBJ1-1; 8 bases line up with TRBD1. Looked up from germline, CDR1 is SQVTM and CDR2 is ANQGSEA. CDR3 length: 14 residues. Trimming took 8 bases from V and 4 from J; bases not matched to a gene: 12. CDR3 in amino acids: CSFNVQGGGTEAFF. For the CDR3, the DNA is TGCAGCTTTAACGTACAGGGGGGAGGCACTGAAGCTTTCTTT.